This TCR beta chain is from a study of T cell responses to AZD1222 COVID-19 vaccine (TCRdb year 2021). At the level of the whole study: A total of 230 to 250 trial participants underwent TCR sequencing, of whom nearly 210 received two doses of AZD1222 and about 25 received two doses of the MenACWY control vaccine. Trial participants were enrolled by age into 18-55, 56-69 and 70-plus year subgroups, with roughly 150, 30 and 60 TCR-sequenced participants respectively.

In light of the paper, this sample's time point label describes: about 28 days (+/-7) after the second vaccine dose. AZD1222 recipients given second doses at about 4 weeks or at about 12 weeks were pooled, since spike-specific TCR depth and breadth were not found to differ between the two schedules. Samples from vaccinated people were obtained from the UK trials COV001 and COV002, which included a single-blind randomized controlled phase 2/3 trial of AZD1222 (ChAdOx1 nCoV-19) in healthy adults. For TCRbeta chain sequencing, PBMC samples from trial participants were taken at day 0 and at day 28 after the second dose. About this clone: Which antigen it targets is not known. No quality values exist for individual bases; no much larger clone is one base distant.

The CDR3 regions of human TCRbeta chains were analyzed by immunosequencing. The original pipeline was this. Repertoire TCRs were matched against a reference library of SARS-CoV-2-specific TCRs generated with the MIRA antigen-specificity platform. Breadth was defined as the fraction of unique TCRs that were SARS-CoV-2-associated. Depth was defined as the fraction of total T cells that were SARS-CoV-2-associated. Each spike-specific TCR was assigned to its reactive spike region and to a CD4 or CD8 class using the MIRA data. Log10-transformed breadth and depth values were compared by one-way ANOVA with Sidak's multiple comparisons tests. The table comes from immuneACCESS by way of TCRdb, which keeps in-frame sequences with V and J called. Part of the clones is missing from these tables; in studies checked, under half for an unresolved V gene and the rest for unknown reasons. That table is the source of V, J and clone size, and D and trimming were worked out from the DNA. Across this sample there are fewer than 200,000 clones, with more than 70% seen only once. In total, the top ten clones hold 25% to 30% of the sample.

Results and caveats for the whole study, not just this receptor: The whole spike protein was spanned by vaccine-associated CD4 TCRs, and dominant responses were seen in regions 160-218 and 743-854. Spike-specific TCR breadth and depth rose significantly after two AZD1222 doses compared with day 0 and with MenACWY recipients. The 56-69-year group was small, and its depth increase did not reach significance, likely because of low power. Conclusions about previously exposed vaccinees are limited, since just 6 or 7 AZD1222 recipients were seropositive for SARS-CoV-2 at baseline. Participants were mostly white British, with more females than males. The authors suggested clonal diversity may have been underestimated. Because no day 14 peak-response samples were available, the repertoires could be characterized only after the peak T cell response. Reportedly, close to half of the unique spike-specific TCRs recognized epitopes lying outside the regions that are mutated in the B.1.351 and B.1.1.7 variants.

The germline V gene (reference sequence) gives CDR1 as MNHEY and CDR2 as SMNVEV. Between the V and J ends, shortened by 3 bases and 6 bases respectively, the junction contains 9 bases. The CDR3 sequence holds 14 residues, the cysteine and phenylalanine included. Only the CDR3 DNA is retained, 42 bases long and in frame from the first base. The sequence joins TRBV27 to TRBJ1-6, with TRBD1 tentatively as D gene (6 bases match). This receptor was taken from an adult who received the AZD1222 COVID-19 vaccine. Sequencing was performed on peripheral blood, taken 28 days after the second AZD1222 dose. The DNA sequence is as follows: TGTGCCAGCAGTTTCCGGGACATTAATTCACCCCTCCACTTT. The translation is CASSFRDINSPLHF.